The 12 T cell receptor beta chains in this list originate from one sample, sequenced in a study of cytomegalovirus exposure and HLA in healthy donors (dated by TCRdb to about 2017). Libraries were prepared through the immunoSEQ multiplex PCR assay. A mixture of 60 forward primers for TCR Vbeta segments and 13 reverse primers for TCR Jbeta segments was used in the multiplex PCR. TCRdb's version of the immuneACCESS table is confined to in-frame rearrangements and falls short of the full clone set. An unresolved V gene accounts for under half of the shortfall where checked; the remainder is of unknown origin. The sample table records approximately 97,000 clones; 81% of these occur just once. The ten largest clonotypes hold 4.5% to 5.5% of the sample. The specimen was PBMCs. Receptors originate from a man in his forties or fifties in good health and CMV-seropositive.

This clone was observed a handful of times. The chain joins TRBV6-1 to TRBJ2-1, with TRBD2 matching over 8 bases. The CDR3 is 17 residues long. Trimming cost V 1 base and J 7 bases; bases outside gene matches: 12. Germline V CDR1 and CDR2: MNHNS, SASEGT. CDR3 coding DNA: TGTGCCAGCAGTGAAGTTGGGGCGGGGGGTGGAATGAATGAGCAGTTCTTC. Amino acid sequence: CASSEVGAGGGMNEQFF.

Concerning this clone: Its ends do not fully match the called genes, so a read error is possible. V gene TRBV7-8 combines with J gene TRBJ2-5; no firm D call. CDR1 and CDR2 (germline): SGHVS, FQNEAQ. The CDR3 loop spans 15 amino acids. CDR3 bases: TGTGCCAGCAGCTTTCGACCACTAATTCAAGAGACCCAGCACTTC. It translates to CASSFRPLIQETQHF. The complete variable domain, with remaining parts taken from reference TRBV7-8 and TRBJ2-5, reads GAGVSQSPRYKVAKRGQDVALRCDPISGHVSLFWYQQALGQGPEFLTYFQNEAQLDKSGLPSDRFFAERPEGSVSTLKIQRTQQEDSAVYLCASSFRPLIQETQHFGPGTRLLVL.

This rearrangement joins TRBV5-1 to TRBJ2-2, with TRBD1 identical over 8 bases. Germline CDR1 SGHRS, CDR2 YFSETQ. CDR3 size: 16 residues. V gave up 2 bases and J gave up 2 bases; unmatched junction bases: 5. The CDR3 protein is CASSLTGGANTGELFF. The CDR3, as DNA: TGCGCCAGCAGCTTAACAGGGGGAGCAAACACCGGGGAGCTGTTTTTT.

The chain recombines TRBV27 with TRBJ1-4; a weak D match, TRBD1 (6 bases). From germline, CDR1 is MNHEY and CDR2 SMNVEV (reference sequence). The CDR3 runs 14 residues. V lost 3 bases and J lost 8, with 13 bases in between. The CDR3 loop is CASSFAQGREKLFF. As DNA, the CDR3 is TGTGCCAGCAGTTTTGCACAGGGTCGGGAAAAACTGTTTTTT.

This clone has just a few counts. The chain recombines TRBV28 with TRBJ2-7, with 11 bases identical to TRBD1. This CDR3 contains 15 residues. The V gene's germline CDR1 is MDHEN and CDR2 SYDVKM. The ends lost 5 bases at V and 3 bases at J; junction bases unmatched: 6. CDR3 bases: TGTGCCAGCAGTCAAGGACAGGGGGCCGGCTACGAGCAGTACTTC. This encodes CASSQGQGAGYEQYF.

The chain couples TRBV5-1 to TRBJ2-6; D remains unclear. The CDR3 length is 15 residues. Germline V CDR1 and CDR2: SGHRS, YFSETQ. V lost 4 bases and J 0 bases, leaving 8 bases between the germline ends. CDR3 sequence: CASSLVISGANVLTF. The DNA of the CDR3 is TGCGCCAGCAGCCTAGTTATCTCTGGGGCCAACGTCCTGACTTTC.

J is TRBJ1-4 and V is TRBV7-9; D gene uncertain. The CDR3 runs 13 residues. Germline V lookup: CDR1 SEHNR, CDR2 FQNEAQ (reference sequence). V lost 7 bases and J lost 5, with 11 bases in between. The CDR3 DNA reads TGTGCCAGCACCTTGGCGGTCAATGAAAAACTGTTTTTT. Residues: CASTLAVNEKLFF.

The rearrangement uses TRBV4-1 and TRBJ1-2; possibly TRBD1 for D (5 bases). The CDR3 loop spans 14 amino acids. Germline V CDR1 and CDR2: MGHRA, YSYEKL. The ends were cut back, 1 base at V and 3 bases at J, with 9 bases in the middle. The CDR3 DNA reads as TGCGCCAGCAGCCAAGGCGTCAGGGACTATGGCTACACCTTC. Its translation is CASSQGVRDYGYTF.

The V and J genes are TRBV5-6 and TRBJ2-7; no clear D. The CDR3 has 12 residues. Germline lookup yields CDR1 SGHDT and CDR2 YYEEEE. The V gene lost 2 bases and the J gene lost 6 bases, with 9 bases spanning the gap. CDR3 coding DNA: TGTGCCAGCAGCTTCGCAATCGGCGAGCAGTACTTC. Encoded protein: CASSFAIGEQYF.

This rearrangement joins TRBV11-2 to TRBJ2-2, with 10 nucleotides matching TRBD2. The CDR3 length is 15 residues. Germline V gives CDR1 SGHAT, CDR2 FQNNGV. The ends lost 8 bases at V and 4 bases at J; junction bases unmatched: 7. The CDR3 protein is CASLGLARGTGELFF. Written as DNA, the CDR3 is TGTGCCAGCTTGGGACTAGCGAGGGGCACCGGGGAGCTGTTTTTT.

CDR3 in amino acids: CADTPFGGRYGYTF. CDR3 coding DNA: TGTGCCGACACCCCTTTCGGGGGGCGATATGGCTACACCTTC. The V call is TRBV30, the J call TRBJ1-2; possible D gene TRBD1, 6 bases. Germline CDR1 is GTSNPN and CDR2 is SVGIG (reference sequence). The length of the CDR3 is 14 residues. Trimming shortened V by 8 bases and J by 5 bases, and 21 bases separated the two germline ends.

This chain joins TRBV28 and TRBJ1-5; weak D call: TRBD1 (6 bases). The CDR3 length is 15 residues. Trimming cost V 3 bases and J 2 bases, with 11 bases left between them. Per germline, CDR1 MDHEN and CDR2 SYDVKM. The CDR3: CASSLGGRGNQPQHF. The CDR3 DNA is TGTGCCAGCAGTTTGGGGGGGCGCGGCAATCAGCCCCAGCATTTT.